This entry lists 6 T cell receptor beta chains sequenced from one sample in a study of CD8 T cells in Susac syndrome. An input of about 0.45 to 1 ug of RNA was subjected to reverse transcription using random hexamers. Each CDR3 protein is one row after TCRdb ran MiXCR on the immunoSEQ multiplex PCR reads. The sample lists around 180,000 distinct CDR3 sequences, approximately 94% occurring once. Sequenced input: CD4+ T cells from PBMCs. The receptors were sampled from a human donor with multiple sclerosis.

This chain joins TRBV12-3 or TRBV12-4 and TRBJ1-1; D gene ambiguous. V was clipped by 1 base and J by 4 bases, with 10 bases between them. This CDR3 spans 14 amino acids. DNA for the CDR3: TGTGCCAGCAGTTTAGGAAGGTCGTTCACTGAAGCTTTCTTT. It yields the protein CASSLGRSFTEAFF.

The chain has TRBV4-2 and TRBJ2-5; D is perhaps TRBD2 (6 bases). V was trimmed by 0 bases and J by 2 bases, leaving 13 bases between them. The CDR3 contains 16 residues. CDR1 and CDR2 from the germline V gene are LGHNA and YNFKEQ. CDR3 nucleotides: TGTGCCAGCAGCCAAGACGGCGGGACTGAACAAGAGACCCAGTACTTC. Encoded protein: CASSQDGGTEQETQYF.

The chain recombines TRBV7-8 with TRBJ2-7; 8 bases line up with TRBD2. The V gene's germline CDR1 is SGHVS and CDR2 FQNEAQ. The CDR3 is 14 amino acids. Trimming at V came to 3 bases and at J to 4 bases, leaving 5 bases not matched to a gene. The CDR3 protein is CASSLQRGWYEQYF. The CDR3 region has the DNA TGTGCCAGCAGCTTGCAGCGGGGGTGGTACGAGCAGTACTTC.

This clonotype was observed once. The chain has TRBV12-3 or TRBV12-4 and TRBJ1-6; TRBD1 is a possible D gene (5 bases). With 8 bases removed from V and 3 bases from J, the gap between germline ends came to 11 bases. The CDR3 has 14 amino acids. CDR3 amino acids: CASFDSSYNSPLHF. The CDR3 DNA is TGTGCCAGCTTCGACAGCAGCTATAATTCACCCCTCCACTTT.

The chain employs TRBV30 and TRBJ2-5; 11 nucleotides agree with TRBD2. This CDR3 has 15 amino acids. V dropped 8 bases and J dropped 1; count of bases not matched to a gene: 9. The germline V gene has CDR1 GTSNPN and CDR2 SVGIG (reference sequence). CDR3 sequence: CAGGSSGGPQETQYF. Written as DNA, the CDR3 is TGTGCCGGGGGATCTAGCGGGGGGCCCCAAGAGACCCAGTACTTC. The variable domain in full, with the rest retrieved from reference TRBV30 and TRBJ2-5, is SQTIHQWPATLVQPVGSPLSLECTVEGTSNPNLYWYRQAAGRGLQLLFYSVGIGQISSEVPQNLSASRPQDRQFILSSKKLLLSDSGFYLCAGGSSGGPQETQYFGPGTRLLVL.

The chain employs TRBV3-1 and TRBJ1-4; no clear D gene. V was pared by 3 bases and J by 10 bases, with 9 bases between. The CDR3 is 12 residues long. Germline CDR1 LGHDT, CDR2 YNNKEL (reference sequence). The CDR3 protein is CASSHPGGKLFF. DNA of the CDR3: TGTGCCAGCAGCCACCCCGGAGGAAAACTGTTTTTT.